A single sample gave rise to the 12 T cell receptor beta chains below, sequenced in a study of spatial heterogeneity in lung cancer. TCRdb re-called the 5' RACE reads through MiXCR, storing one row per CDR3 protein. The sample has some 200 distinct CDR3 sequences, roughly 25% seen once. Indicated time point: sample taken at primary tumor resection. The specimen was normal lung tissue next to the tumor, collected at surgery. The receptor source for this set is a male donor with early-stage non-small cell lung cancer.

Regarding this clonotype: As an off-target read in a library built for alpha chains, this beta chain has a frequency of little significance. The chain combines TRBV28 with TRBJ2-2, with a tentative D call TRBD2 (5 bases). V was shortened by 6 bases and J by 6 bases, with 11 bases between the two germline ends. From germline, CDR1 is MDHEN and CDR2 SYDVKM. CDR3 length: 13 amino acids. This CDR3 reads CASSLTGSGELFF. As DNA, the CDR3 is TGTGCCAGCAGCCTCACGGGGTCCGGGGAGCTGTTTTTT.

As to this clonotype: The conserved closing phenylalanine or tryptophan is absent in this CDR3, likely reflecting a read error. Found in a library prepared for alpha chains, this beta chain is an off-target read, and its abundance has little meaning. The rearrangement links TRBV5-1 to TRBJ2-2; 9 bases agree with TRBD2. Trimming at V came to 7 bases and at J to 10 bases, leaving 14 bases not matched to a gene. The CDR3 has 15 amino acids. Germline V gives CDR1 SGHRS, CDR2 YFSETQ. This chain's CDR3 is CASGSGTSNFEELFL. In DNA, the CDR3 is TGCGCCAGCGGTTCCGGGACTAGCAATTTTGAGGAGCTGTTTTTA.

This clonotype turned up a few times. This beta chain appears as a stray read in a library generated for alpha chains; its size is not informative. V and J are TRBV5-4 and TRBJ2-7; 7 positions match TRBD1. Germline V gene data show CDR1 as SGHNT and CDR2 as YYREEE (reference sequence). J gave up 2 bases and V 3 bases, and 5 bases lay outside the gene matches. The CDR3 length is 14 residues. The CDR3 nucleotides read TGTGCCAGCAGCTACGGACAGGACCCCTACGAGCAGTACTTC. This codes for CASSYGQDPYEQYF.

This clonotype is judged hyperexpanded. Found in a library prepared for alpha chains, this beta chain is an off-target read, and its abundance has little meaning. This chain links TRBV28 with TRBJ2-7; a weak D match, TRBD2 (7 bases). The CDR3 sequence is 15 residues long. CDR1 is MDHEN, CDR2 SYDVKM, per germline. The V gene lost 1 base and the J gene lost 3 bases, with 13 bases spanning the gap. This CDR3 is CASSLLGGALYEQYF. CDR3 bases: TGTGCCAGCAGTTTATTAGGGGGGGCCCTCTACGAGCAGTACTTC.

Concerning this clonotype itself: Within a library made for alpha chains, this beta chain is off target, and its count is uninformative. The chain is built from TRBV5-1 and TRBJ2-5; either TRBD1 or TRBD2 may fit D (5 bases each). CDR3 size: 14 residues. V lost 1 base, J lost 3 bases, and 10 bases lay in between. In germline, CDR1 is SGHRS, CDR2 YFSETQ. In DNA, the CDR3 is TGCGCCAGCAGCTTGATCGGGGCTAAAGAGACCCAGTACTTC. It translates to CASSLIGAKETQYF.

Remarks on this clonotype: This beta chain slipped into a library made for alpha chains as a stray read, so its size is not meaningful. The J gene is TRBJ2-5, the V gene TRBV6-5; D call uncertain. The CDR3 sequence is 12 residues long. The V gene lost 6 bases and the J gene lost 4 bases, with 9 bases spanning the gap. Per germline, CDR1 MNHEY and CDR2 SVGAGI. The CDR3 coding sequence is TGTGCCAGCAGCCGACTTGGAGAGACCCAGTACTTC. Encoded protein: CASSRLGETQYF.

This clonotype has a handful of counts. Because the library targeted alpha chains, this beta chain is an off-target read whose size means little. The chain recombines TRBV7-2 with TRBJ2-5; TRBD2 aligns across 7 bases. V trimming: 4 bases; J trimming: 0 bases; junction bases outside the gene matches: 2. Germline V lookup: CDR1 SGHTA, CDR2 FQGNSA. The CDR3 consists of 14 residues. As DNA, the CDR3 is TGTGCCAGCAGCTCCGGGGGGTACCAAGAGACCCAGTACTTC. Protein: CASSSGGYQETQYF.

To note about this clonotype: This beta chain slipped into a library made for alpha chains as a stray read, so its size is not meaningful. The rearrangement links TRBV29-1 to TRBJ2-5; 7 bases are shared with TRBD1. J lost 2 bases, V lost 6 bases, and 6 bases had no gene match. This CDR3 has 13 residues. The germline V gene has CDR1 SQVTM and CDR2 ANQGSEA. DNA of the CDR3: TGCAGCGTCATACCGGGACAGCAAGAGACCCAGTACTTC. Protein: CSVIPGQQETQYF.

Regarding this clonotype: For a library built for alpha chains, this beta chain is a stray read; little rests on its size. The rearrangement links TRBV6-5 to TRBJ2-3; possibly TRBD2 for D (5 bases). The germline gives CDR1 MNHEY, CDR2 SVGAGI. The germline V and J ends were trimmed by 6 bases and 2 bases, with 15 bases remaining between them. The CDR3 is 15 residues long. CDR3 bases: TGTGCCAGCAGCCCGACGGGATTCCTCACAGATACGCAGTATTTT. Its protein product is CASSPTGFLTDTQYF.

Of note for this clonotype: The size of this beta chain means little, since it is a stray read in a library made for alpha chains. The gene calls are TRBV6-5 and TRBJ2-7; TRBD1 matches at 8 bases. V gave up 0 bases and J gave up 5 bases; unmatched junction bases: 0. Germline V CDR1 and CDR2: MNHEY, SVGAGI. CDR3 length equals 13 residues. The CDR3 loop is CASSYSGQDEQYF. The CDR3 DNA is TGTGCCAGCAGTTACTCGGGACAGGACGAGCAGTACTTC.

There are a few counts of this clonotype. A library prepared for alpha chains yielded this beta chain as an off-target read; its size is of little meaning. This chain links TRBV5-4 with TRBJ2-5; D uncertain. The CDR3 is 12 amino acids. V dropped 3 bases and J dropped 1 base, with 4 bases sitting between them. Germline lookup yields CDR1 SGHNT and CDR2 YYREEE (reference sequence). CDR3 sequence: CASSSGQETQYF. CDR3 nucleotide sequence: TGTGCCAGCAGCTCTGGCCAAGAGACCCAGTACTTC.

Notes on this clonotype: Within a library made for alpha chains, this beta chain is off target, and its count is uninformative. The chain uses TRBV11-3 and TRBJ2-1, with TRBD1 matching over 11 bases. The CDR3 runs 14 residues. J gave up 6 bases and V 4 bases, and 2 bases lay outside the gene matches. The germline V gene encodes CDR1 SGHNT and CDR2 YENEEA. CDR3: CASSWGQGVNEQFF. In DNA form, the CDR3 reads TGTGCCAGCAGCTGGGGACAGGGGGTCAATGAGCAGTTCTTC. The entire variable domain, with the rest obtained from reference TRBV11-3 and TRBJ2-1, is as follows: EAGVVQSPRYKIIEKKQPVAFWCNPISGHNTLYWYLQNLGQGPELLIRYENEEAVDDSQLPKDRFSAERLKGVDSTLKIQPAELGDSAVYLCASSWGQGVNEQFFGPGTRLTVL.